The 20 T cell receptor beta chains presented below share a single source sample, sequenced in a study of immune evolution from preneoplasia to lung adenocarcinoma. Some clones are missing from TCRdb's copy, which holds only in-frame ones; the method was immunoSEQ multiplex PCR. The table includes about 9,000 clones, approximately 85% detected once. Sequenced: FFPE minimally invasive lung adenocarcinoma tissue. The receptors here all came from a person aged 70 to 80 with lung adenocarcinoma.

V usage is TRBV30 and J usage is TRBJ1-2; D is unclear. The CDR3 contains 13 residues. CDR1 GTSNPN and CDR2 SVGIG come from the germline V gene (reference sequence). Between the trimmed V and J ends, which lost 0 bases and 8 bases, there was a span of 13 bases. The CDR3: CAWSVHVWMGYTF. In DNA form, the CDR3 reads TGTGCCTGGAGTGTCCACGTCTGGATGGGCTACACCTTC.

The chain combines TRBV30 with TRBJ1-2, with D perhaps TRBD1 (6 bases). Germline CDR1 reads GTSNPN; CDR2 reads SVGIG (reference sequence). There are 14 residues in the CDR3. Between the trimmed V and J ends, which lost 3 bases and 2 bases, there was a span of 13 bases. The CDR3 sequence is CAWRLDRSNYGYTF. CDR3 sequence (DNA): TGTGCCTGGAGATTGGACAGATCCAACTATGGCTACACCTTC.

The J gene is TRBJ1-4, the V gene TRBV16; TRBD1 agrees at 10 bases. Germline-derived CDR1 and CDR2 are KGHSY and FQNENV. J gave up 7 bases and V 7 bases, and 9 bases lay outside the gene matches. The CDR3 loop spans 15 amino acids. The CDR3 region is CASTLTGQGGEKLFF. The CDR3 coding sequence is TGTGCCAGCACCCTAACCGGACAGGGGGGTGAAAAACTGTTTTTT.

The V and J genes are TRBV20-1 and TRBJ1-2; unclear D gene. The CDR3 is made up of 11 amino acids. V shed 3 bases and J shed 5 bases, with 7 bases lying between them. Per the germline V gene, CDR1 is DFQATT and CDR2 is SNEGSKA (reference sequence). CDR3 DNA sequence: TGCAGTGCTAGGCTAGGGTATGGCTACACCTTC. Its protein product is CSARLGYGYTF.

The CDR3 here is CASSPPAGGAGQPQHF. The CDR3 DNA sequence: TGTGCCAGCAGTCCGCCGGCAGGGGGCGCAGGGCAGCCCCAGCATTTT. This rearrangement joins TRBV28 to TRBJ1-5; 8 bases match TRBD1. The CDR3 contains 16 residues. With 5 bases clipped from V and 7 bases from J, the junction kept 13 bases outside the gene matches. Germline V gene sequence: CDR1 MDHEN, CDR2 SYDVKM.

The rearrangement joins TRBV7-6 to TRBJ2-3; D is possibly TRBD1 or TRBD2 (7 bases each). This CDR3 has 15 residues. Germline CDR1 and CDR2: SGHVS and FNYEAQ. The V gene lost 5 bases and the J gene lost 5 bases, with 17 bases spanning the gap. The CDR3 region is CASSMNRGGVDTQYF. Written as DNA, the CDR3 is TGTGCCAGCAGCATGAACAGGGGAGGGGTAGATACGCAGTATTTT.

V and J are TRBV4-1 and TRBJ2-7; 8 nucleotides line up with TRBD2. The CDR3 length is 15 residues. Per the germline V gene, CDR1 is MGHRA and CDR2 is YSYEKL. V lost 4 bases to trimming and J lost 5 bases; unmatched junction nucleotides: 10. The chain's CDR3 is CASSPYGGGGNEQYF. The CDR3 DNA sequence: TGCGCCAGCAGCCCTTACGGGGGGGGCGGAAACGAGCAGTACTTC.

The V call is TRBV5-6, the J call TRBJ1-2; possible D gene TRBD1, 5 bases. CDR1 is SGHDT, CDR2 YYEEEE, per germline. Trimming removed 2 bases at V and 4 bases at J, with 9 bases between. The CDR3 has 13 amino acids. CDR3 loop: CASSLTGTYGYTF. Here the CDR3 DNA reads TGTGCCAGCAGCTTAACAGGAACCTATGGCTACACCTTC. Full variable domain (remainder filled in from reference TRBV5-6 and TRBJ1-2): DAGVTQSPTHLIKTRGQQVTLRCSPKSGHDTVSWYQQALGQGPQFIFQYYEEEERQRGNFPDRFSGHQFPNYSSELNVNALLLGDSALYLCASSLTGTYGYTFGSGTRLTVV.

The chain couples TRBV13 to TRBJ1-1, with D hard to call. Trimming stripped 5 bases from V and 3 bases from J, with 7 bases between. Germline CDR1 and CDR2: PRHDT and FYEKMQ (reference sequence). The CDR3 runs to 12 residues. CDR3 sequence: CASSGGDTEAFF. The CDR3, as DNA: TGTGCCAGCAGCGGTGGGGACACTGAAGCTTTCTTT.

The chain recombines TRBV5-1 with TRBJ1-1, with 8 bases lining up with TRBD1. CDR1 and CDR2 (germline): SGHRS, YFSETQ. The ends lost 3 bases at V and 5 bases at J; junction bases unmatched: 6. There are 14 residues in the CDR3. The CDR3, as DNA: TGCGCCAGCAGCTCGGACAGGGTAGGGACTGAAGCTTTCTTT. It translates to CASSSDRVGTEAFF.

J is TRBJ1-1 and V is TRBV7-9, with 12 bases fitting TRBD1. The junction had 3 bases not matched to a gene; V was cut back by 6 bases and J by 1 base. Germline V gene lookup returns CDR1 SEHNR and CDR2 FQNEAQ (reference sequence). The CDR3 covers 15 residues. The CDR3 DNA follows: TGTGCCAGCAGTGGGACAGGGGGCTGGAACACTGAAGCTTTCTTT. Protein: CASSGTGGWNTEAFF.

The CDR3 DNA reads as TGCGCCAGCAGCACGACCGACAGGGTTGGAACTTTCTTT. It is translated as CASSTTDRVGTFF. The chain recombines TRBV5-1 with TRBJ1-1; TRBD1 matches 7 bases. The CDR3 loop spans 13 amino acids. Trimming removed 4 bases from V and 12 bases from J; junction bases left unmatched: 12. Germline CDR1 reads SGHRS; CDR2 reads YFSETQ.

V is TRBV6-5 and J is TRBJ2-7; D possibly matches TRBD1 or TRBD2 (5 bases each). The CDR3 has 12 amino acids. Trimming pared 5 bases from V and 3 bases from J, leaving 8 bases between. Looked up from germline, CDR1 is MNHEY and CDR2 is SVGAGI. CDR3 loop: CASSRDGYEQYF. The CDR3 region has the DNA TGTGCCAGCAGTAGGGACGGCTACGAGCAGTACTTC.

V gene TRBV19 combines with J gene TRBJ2-5, with D unclear. CDR3 size: 14 residues. Germline V lookup: CDR1 LNHDA, CDR2 SQIVND (reference sequence). Trimming took 1 base from V and 7 from J, leaving 13 bases between them. The CDR3 nucleotides read TGTGCCAGTAGTATAGCCCCGGGTAGAGGGACCCAGTACTTC. Translation: CASSIAPGRGTQYF.

The chain recombines TRBV7-8 with TRBJ2-7; no reliable D call. The germline V and J ends were trimmed by 1 base and 2 bases, with 3 bases remaining between them. CDR1 and CDR2 (germline): SGHVS, FQNEAQ. The CDR3 is 12 residues long. CDR3 amino acids: CASSLVTYEQYF. The CDR3 coding sequence is TGTGCCAGCAGCTTAGTGACCTACGAGCAGTACTTC. The whole variable domain, remainder taken from reference TRBV7-8 and TRBJ2-7, is GAGVSQSPRYKVAKRGQDVALRCDPISGHVSLFWYQQALGQGPEFLTYFQNEAQLDKSGLPSDRFFAERPEGSVSTLKIQRTQQEDSAVYLCASSLVTYEQYFGPGTRLTVT.

The chain uses TRBV5-6 and TRBJ1-2; TRBD1 is a possible D gene (6 bases). The CDR3 runs to 13 residues. The V end was cut by 2 bases, the J end by 5 bases, with 10 bases between. The germline V gene encodes CDR1 SGHDT and CDR2 YYEEEE. The CDR3 DNA sequence: TGTGCCAGCAGCTTAGGACAGCAATATGGCTACACCTTC. Encoded protein: CASSLGQQYGYTF.

This clone appeared a few times. V is TRBV15 and J is TRBJ2-7; D gene uncertain. This CDR3 comprises 15 residues. V was shortened by 3 bases and J by 2 bases, with 14 bases between the two germline ends. Germline loops: CDR1 LNHNV, CDR2 YYDKDF (reference sequence). In DNA, the CDR3 is TGTGCCACCAGCAGGTCCCCAACAGATCCCTACGAGCAGTACTTC. This codes for CATSRSPTDPYEQYF. The full variable domain, in which reference TRBV15 and TRBJ2-7 provide the parts outside the CDR3, is DAMVIQNPRYQVTQFGKPVTLSCSQTLNHNVMYWYQQKSSQAPKLLFHYYDKDFNNEADTPDNFQSRRPNTSFCFLDIRSPGLGDTAMYLCATSRSPTDPYEQYFGPGTRLTVT.

The chain joins TRBV6-5 to TRBJ1-4; TRBD1 matches 7 bases. Looked up from germline, CDR1 is MNHEY and CDR2 is SVGAGI. V gave up 5 bases and J gave up 9 bases; unmatched junction bases: 9. The length of the CDR3 is 14 residues. The CDR3 coding sequence is TGTGCCAGCAGTCAGGCAGGGGGGGTTCAAAAACTGTTTTTT. Translated: CASSQAGGVQKLFF.

This clone was seen just once. The chain combines TRBV5-1 with TRBJ1-2; unclear D gene. V lost 0 bases, J lost 5 bases, and 5 bases lay in between. The germline gives CDR1 SGHRS, CDR2 YFSETQ. The CDR3 length is 12 residues. The CDR3 coding sequence is TGCGCCAGCAGCTTGGGAGAATATGGCTACACCTTC. Translated: CASSLGEYGYTF.

This clone was picked up a small number of times. The chain is built from TRBV27 and TRBJ1-6; TRBD1 agrees at 7 bases. V trimming: 1 base; J trimming: 0 bases; junction bases outside the gene matches: 6. Germline lookup yields CDR1 MNHEY and CDR2 SMNVEV (reference sequence). CDR3 length: 18 residues. CDR3 DNA sequence: TGTGCCAGCAGTTTATGGGCAGGGGACAGCTCCTATAATTCACCCCTCCACTTT. Amino acids: CASSLWAGDSSYNSPLHF.